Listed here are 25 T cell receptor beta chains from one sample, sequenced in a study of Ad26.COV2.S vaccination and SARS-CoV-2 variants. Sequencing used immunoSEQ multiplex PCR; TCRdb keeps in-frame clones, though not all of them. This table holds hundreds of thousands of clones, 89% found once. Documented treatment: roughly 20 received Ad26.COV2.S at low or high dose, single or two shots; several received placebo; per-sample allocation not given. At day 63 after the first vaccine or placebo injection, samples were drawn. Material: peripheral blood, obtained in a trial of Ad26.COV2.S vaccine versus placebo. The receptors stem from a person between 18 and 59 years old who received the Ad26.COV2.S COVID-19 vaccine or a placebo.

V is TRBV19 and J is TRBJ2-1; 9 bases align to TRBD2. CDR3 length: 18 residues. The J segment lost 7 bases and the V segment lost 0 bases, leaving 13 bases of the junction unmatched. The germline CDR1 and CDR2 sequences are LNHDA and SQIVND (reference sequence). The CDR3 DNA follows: TGTGCCAGTAGTATAGATCTATTGGTAGGCGGGAGGGATAATGAGCAGTTCTTC. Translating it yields CASSIDLLVGGRDNEQFF.

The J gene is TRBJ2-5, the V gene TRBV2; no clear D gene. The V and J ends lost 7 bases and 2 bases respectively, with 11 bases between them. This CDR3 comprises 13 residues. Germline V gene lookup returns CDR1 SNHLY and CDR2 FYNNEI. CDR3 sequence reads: CASTPTGQETQYF. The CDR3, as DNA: TGTGCCAGCACCCCCACCGGACAAGAGACCCAGTACTTC.

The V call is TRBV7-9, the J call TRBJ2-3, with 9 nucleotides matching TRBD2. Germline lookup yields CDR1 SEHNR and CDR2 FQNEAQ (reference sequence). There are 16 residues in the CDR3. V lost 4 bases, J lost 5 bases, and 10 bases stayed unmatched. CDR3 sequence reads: CASSSRAGGFGDTQYF. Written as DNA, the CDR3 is TGTGCCAGCAGCTCTAGAGCGGGGGGATTCGGAGATACGCAGTATTTT.

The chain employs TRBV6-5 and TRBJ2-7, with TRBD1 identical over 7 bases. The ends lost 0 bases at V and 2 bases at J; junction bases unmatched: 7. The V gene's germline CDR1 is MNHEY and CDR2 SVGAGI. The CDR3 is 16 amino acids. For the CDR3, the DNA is TGTGCCAGCAGTTACTCGATTTTGGGACAGACCTACGAGCAGTACTTC. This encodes CASSYSILGQTYEQYF.

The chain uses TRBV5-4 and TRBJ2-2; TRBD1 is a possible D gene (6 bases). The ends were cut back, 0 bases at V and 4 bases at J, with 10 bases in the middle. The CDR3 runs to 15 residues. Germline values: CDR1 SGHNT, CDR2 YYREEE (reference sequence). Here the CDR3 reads CASSLVQGVTGELFF. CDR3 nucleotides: TGTGCCAGCAGCTTGGTACAGGGAGTCACCGGGGAGCTGTTTTTT.

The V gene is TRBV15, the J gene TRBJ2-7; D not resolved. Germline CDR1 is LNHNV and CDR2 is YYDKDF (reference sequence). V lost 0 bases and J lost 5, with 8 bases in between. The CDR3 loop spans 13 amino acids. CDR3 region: CATSRELGHEQYF. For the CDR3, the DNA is TGTGCCACCAGCAGAGAGTTAGGACACGAGCAGTACTTC.

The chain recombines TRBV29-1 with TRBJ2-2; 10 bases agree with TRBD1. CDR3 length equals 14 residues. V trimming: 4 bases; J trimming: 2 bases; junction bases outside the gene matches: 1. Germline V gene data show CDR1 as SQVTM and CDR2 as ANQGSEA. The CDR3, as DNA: TGCAGCGTTGGGGACAGGGGCAACACCGGGGAGCTGTTTTTT. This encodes CSVGDRGNTGELFF.

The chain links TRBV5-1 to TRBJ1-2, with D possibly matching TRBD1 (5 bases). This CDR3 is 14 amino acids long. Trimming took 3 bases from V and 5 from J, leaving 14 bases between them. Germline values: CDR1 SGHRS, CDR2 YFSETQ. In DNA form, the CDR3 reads TGCGCCAGCAGCTCCCCCACGGGGACTTATGGCTACACCTTC. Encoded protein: CASSSPTGTYGYTF. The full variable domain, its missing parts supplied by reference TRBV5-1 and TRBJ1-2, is KAGVTQTPRYLIKTRGQQVTLSCSPISGHRSVSWYQQTPGQGLQFLFEYFSETQRNKGNFPGRFSGRQFSNSRSEMNVSTLELGDSALYLCASSSPTGTYGYTFGSGTRLTVV.

The CDR3 sequence: CASERDRAYEQYF. Here the CDR3 DNA reads TGTGCCAGCGAGAGGGACAGGGCCTACGAGCAGTACTTC. The gene calls are TRBV2 and TRBJ2-7; TRBD1 matches 9 bases. With V trimmed by 8 bases and J by 2 bases, 4 bases remained unmatched. Germline assignment: CDR1 SNHLY and CDR2 FYNNEI. The CDR3 extends over 13 amino acids. Full variable domain (missing parts from reference TRBV2 and TRBJ2-7): EPEVTQTPSHQVTQMGQEVILRCVPISNHLYFYWYRQILGQKVEFLVSFYNNEISEKSEIFDDQFSVERPDGSNFTLKIRSTKLEDSAMYFCASERDRAYEQYFGPGTRLTVT.

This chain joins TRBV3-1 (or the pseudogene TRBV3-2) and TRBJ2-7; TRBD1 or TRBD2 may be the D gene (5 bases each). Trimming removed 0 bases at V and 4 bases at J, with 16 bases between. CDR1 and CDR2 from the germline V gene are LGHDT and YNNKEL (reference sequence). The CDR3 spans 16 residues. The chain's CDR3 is CASSQDLQGPTYEQYF. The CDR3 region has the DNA TGTGCCAGCAGCCAAGATCTTCAGGGACCTACGTACGAGCAGTACTTC.

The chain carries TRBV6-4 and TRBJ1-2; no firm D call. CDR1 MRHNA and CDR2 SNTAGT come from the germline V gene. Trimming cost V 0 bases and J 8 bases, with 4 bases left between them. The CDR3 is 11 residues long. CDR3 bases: TGTGCCAGCAGTGACTCGAAGGGCTACACCTTC. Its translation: CASSDSKGYTF.

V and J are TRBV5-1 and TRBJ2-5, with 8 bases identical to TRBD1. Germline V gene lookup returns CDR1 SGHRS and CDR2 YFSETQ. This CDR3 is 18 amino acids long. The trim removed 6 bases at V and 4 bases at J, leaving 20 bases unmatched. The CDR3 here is CASTPGGFGTTRIETQYF. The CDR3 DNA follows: TGCGCCAGCACCCCAGGGGGCTTTGGGACAACTCGAATAGAGACCCAGTACTTC.

As DNA, the CDR3 is TGCGCCAGCAGCCAAGAATCAGGCAATGAGCAGTTCTTC. It codes for CASSQESGNEQFF. J is TRBJ2-1 and V is TRBV4-1; D gene unclear. Trimming took 0 bases from V and 6 from J, leaving 6 bases between them. Looked up from germline, CDR1 is MGHRA and CDR2 is YSYEKL. This CDR3 has 13 residues.

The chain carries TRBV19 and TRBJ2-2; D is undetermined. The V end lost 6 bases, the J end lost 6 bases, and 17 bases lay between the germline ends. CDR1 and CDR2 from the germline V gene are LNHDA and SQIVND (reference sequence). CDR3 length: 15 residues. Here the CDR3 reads CASRISEARAGELFF. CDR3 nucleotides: TGTGCCAGTAGGATAAGCGAGGCCCGAGCCGGGGAGCTGTTTTTT. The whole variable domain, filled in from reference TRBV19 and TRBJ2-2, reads DGGITQSPKYLFRKEGQNVTLSCEQNLNHDAMYWYRQDPGQGLRLIYYSQIVNDFQKGDIAEGYSVSREKKESFPLTVTSAQKNPTAFYLCASRISEARAGELFFGEGSRLTVL.

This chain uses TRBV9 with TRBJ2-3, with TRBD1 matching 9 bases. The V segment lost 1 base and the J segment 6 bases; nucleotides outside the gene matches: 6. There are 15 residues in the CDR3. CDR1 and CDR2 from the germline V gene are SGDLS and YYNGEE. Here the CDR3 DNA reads TGTGCCAGCAGCGTACGAACAGGGGGCCGGGATACGCAGTATTTT. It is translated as CASSVRTGGRDTQYF.

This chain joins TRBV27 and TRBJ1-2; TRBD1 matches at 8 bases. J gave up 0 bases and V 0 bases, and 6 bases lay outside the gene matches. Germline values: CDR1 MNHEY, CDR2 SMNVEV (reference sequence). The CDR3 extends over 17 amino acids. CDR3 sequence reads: CASSLSPGQGTNYGYTF. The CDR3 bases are TGTGCCAGCAGTTTATCCCCCGGACAGGGCACTAACTATGGCTACACCTTC.

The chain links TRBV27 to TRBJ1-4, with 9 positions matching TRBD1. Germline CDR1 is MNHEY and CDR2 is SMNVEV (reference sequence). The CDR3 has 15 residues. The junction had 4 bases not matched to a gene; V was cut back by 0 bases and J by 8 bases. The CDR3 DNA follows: TGTGCCAGCAGTTTATCCGGGACAGGGAGAGAAAAACTGTTTTTT. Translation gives CASSLSGTGREKLFF.

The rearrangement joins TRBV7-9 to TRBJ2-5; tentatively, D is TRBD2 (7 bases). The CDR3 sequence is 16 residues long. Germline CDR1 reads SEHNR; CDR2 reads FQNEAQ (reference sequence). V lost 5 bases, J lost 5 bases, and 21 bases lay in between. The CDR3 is CASSPRVGGLVETQYF. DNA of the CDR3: TGTGCCAGCAGCCCCAGGGTCGGGGGGCTAGTTGAGACCCAGTACTTC.

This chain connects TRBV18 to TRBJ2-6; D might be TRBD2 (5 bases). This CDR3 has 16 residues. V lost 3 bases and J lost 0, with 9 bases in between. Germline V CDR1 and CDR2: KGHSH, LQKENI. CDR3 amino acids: CASSPEVASGANVLTF. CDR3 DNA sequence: TGTGCCAGCTCACCGGAGGTGGCCTCTGGGGCCAACGTCCTGACTTTC.

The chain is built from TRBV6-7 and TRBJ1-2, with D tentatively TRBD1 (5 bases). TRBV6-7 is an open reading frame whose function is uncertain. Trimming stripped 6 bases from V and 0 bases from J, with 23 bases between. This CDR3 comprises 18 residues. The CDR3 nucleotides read TGTGCCAGCAGGCCAAACCGGGACTCATTTGGGGCTAACTATGGCTACACCTTC. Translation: CASRPNRDSFGANYGYTF.

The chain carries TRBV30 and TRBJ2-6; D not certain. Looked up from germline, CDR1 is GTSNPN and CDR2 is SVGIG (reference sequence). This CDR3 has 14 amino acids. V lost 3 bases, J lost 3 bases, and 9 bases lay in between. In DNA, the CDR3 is TGTGCCTGGAGGGTGACCGGTGGGGCCAACGTCCTGACTTTC. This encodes CAWRVTGGANVLTF.

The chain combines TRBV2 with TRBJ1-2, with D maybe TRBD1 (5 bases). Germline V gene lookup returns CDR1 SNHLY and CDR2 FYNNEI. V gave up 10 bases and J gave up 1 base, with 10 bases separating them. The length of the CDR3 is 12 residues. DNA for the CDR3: TGTGCCACCGAGACAGTTAACTATGGCTACACCTTC. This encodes CATETVNYGYTF.

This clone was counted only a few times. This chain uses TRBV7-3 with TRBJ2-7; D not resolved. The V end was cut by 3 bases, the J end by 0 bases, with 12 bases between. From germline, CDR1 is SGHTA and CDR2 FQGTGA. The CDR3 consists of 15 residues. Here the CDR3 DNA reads TGTGCCAGCAGCTTCGGGCTCAACCTCTCCTACGAGCAGTACTTC. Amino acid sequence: CASSFGLNLSYEQYF.

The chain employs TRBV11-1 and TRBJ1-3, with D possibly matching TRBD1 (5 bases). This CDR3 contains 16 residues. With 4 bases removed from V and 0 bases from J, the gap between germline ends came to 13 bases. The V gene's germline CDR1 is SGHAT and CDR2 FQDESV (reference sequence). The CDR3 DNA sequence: TGTGCCAGCAGCTACGATCGGGGGTTCTCTGGAAACACCATATATTTT. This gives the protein CASSYDRGFSGNTIYF.

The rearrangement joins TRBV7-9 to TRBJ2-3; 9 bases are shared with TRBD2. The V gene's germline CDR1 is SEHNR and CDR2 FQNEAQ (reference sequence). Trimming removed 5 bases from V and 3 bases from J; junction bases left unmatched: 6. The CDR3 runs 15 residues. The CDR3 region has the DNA TGTGCCAGCAGCCTTCGCGGGGGGGGGACAGATACGCAGTATTTT. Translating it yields CASSLRGGGTDTQYF. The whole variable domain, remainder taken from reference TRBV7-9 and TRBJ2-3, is DTGVSQNPRHKITKRGQNVTFRCDPISEHNRLYWYRQTLGQGPEFLTYFQNEAQLEKSRLLSDRFSAERPKGSFSTLEIQRTEQGDSAMYLCASSLRGGGTDTQYFGPGTRLTVL.